The TCR beta chain under discussion was sequenced for a study of blood T cell repertoires in COVID-19. CDR1 is SQVTM and CDR2 is ANQGSEA in the germline V gene. The CDR3 extends over 17 amino acids. V shed 4 bases, J shed 0 bases, and the junction held 5 bases outside the gene matches. Assay used: immunoSEQ multiplex PCR; TCRdb lists only in-frame clones, some missing. This table holds approximately 320,000 clones, more than 75% found once. Source material: PBMCs or T cells enriched from blood (not recorded which). This TCR came from a man in his 60s who had recovered from COVID-19. This chain links TRBV29-1 with TRBJ2-1; 14 nucleotides align to TRBD2. CDR3 sequence reads: CSVGGTSGGSSYNEQFF. CDR3 coding DNA: TGCAGCGTTGGCGGGACTAGCGGGGGTAGCTCCTACAATGAGCAGTTCTTC.